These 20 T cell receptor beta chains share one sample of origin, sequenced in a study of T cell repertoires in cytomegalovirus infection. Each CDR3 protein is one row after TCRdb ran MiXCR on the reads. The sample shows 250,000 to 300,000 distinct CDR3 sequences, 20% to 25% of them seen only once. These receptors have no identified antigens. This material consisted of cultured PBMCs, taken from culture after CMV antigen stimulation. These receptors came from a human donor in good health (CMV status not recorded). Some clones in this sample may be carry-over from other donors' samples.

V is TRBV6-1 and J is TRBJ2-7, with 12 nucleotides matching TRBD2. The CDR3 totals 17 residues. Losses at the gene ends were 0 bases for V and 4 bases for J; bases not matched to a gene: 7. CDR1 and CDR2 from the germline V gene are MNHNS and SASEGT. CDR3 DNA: TGTGCCAGCAGTGAAGCGCCCCTAGCGGGAGGGCAGTACGAGCAGTACGTC. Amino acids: CASSEAPLAGGQYEQYV.

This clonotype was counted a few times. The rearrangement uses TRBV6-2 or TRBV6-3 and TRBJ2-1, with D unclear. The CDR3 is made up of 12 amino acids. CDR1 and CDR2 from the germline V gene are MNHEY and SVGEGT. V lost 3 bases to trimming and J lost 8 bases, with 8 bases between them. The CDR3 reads CASSYGMDEQFF. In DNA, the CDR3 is TGTGCCAGCAGTTATGGGATGGATGAGCAGTTCTTC.

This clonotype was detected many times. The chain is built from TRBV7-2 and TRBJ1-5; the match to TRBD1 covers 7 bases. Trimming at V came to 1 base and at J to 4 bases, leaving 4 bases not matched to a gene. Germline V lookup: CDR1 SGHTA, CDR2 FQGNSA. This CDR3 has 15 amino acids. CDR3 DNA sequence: TGTGCCAGCAGCTTAGGGCCAGGGGGGAATCAGCCCCAGCATTTT. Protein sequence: CASSLGPGGNQPQHF.

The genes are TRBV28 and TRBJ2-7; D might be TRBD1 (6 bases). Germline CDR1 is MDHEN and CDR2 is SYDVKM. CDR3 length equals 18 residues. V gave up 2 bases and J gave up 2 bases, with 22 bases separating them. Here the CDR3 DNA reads TGTGCCAGCAGTTTAGTGTGGGGGACACTTACTGGGACCTACGAGCAGTACTTC. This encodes CASSLVWGTLTGTYEQYF.

The CDR3, as DNA: TGTGCCAGCAGTTTATCCGAGCAGTACTTC. As protein: CASSLSEQYF. The chain combines TRBV28 with TRBJ2-7, with D unclear. The CDR3 contains 10 residues. V lost 1 base and J 6 bases, leaving 1 base between the germline ends. Germline V CDR1 and CDR2: MDHEN, SYDVKM.

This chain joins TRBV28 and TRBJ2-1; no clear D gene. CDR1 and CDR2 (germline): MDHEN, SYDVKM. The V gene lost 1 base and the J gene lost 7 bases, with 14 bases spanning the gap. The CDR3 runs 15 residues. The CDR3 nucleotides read TGTGCCAGCAGTTTATACCGAGTTAGTGATAATGAGCAGTTCTTC. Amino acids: CASSLYRVSDNEQFF.

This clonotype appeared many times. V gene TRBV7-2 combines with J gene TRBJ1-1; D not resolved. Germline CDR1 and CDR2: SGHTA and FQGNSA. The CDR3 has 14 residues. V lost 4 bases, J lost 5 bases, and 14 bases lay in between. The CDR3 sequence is CASSSPPEKTEAFF. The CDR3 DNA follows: TGTGCCAGCAGCTCGCCCCCCGAAAAAACTGAAGCTTTCTTT.

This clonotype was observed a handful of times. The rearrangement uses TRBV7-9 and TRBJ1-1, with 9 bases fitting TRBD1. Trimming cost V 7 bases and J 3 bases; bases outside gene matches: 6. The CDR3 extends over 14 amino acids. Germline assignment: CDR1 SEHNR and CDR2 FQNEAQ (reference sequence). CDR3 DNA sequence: TGTGCCAGCATTTTACAGGGGGCTTACACTGAAGCTTTCTTT. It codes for CASILQGAYTEAFF.

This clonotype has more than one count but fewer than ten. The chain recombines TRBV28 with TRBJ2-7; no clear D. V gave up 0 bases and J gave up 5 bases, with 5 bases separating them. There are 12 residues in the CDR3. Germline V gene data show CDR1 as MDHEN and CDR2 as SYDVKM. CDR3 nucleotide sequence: TGTGCCAGCAGTTTATGGCCAAACGAGCAGTACTTC. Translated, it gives CASSLWPNEQYF.

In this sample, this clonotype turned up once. The CDR3, as DNA: TGTGCCAGCGGGGACCCGGGGGAGAACACTGAAGCTTTCTTT. This translates into CASGDPGENTEAFF. The rearrangement joins TRBV6-2 or TRBV6-3 to TRBJ1-1; D possibly corresponds to TRBD1 (5 bases). The V end lost 8 bases, the J end lost 1 base, and 14 bases lay between the germline ends. This CDR3 comprises 14 residues. Germline-derived CDR1 and CDR2 are MNHEY and SVGEGT.

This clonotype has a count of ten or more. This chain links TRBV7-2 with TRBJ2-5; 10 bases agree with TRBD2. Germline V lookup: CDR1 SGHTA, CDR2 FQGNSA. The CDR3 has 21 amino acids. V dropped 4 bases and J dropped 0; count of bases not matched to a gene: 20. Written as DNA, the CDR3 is TGTGCCAGCAGCTGGCTCAAACTAGCGGGAAGTCCGGGACGGTACCAAGAGACCCAGTACTTC. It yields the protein CASSWLKLAGSPGRYQETQYF.

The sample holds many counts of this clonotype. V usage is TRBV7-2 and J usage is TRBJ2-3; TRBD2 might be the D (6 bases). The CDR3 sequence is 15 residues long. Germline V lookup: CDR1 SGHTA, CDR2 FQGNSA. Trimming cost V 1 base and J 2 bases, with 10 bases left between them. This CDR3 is CASSLGGRYTDTQYF. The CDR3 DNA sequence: TGTGCCAGCAGCTTAGGGGGGAGGTACACAGATACGCAGTATTTT.

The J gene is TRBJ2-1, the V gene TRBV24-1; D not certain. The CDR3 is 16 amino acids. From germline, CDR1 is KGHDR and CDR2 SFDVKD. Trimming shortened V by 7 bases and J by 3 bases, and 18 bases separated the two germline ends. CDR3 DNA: TGTGCCACCAGCACGCTACTGAGGAGTAACTACAATGAGCAGTTCTTC. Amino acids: CATSTLLRSNYNEQFF.

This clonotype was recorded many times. The CDR3 here is CASSDRDSYNEQFF. For the CDR3, the DNA is TGTGCCAGTAGCGACCGGGACAGTTACAATGAGCAGTTCTTC. The V and J genes are TRBV19 and TRBJ2-1, with 7 positions matching TRBD1. This CDR3 contains 14 residues. Germline-derived CDR1 and CDR2 are LNHDA and SQIVND (reference sequence). Trimming took 6 bases from V and 4 from J; bases not matched to a gene: 6.

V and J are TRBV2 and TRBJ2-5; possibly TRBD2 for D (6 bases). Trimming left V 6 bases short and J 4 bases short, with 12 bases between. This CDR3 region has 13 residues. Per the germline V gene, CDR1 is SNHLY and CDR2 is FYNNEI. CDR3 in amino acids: CASRVQGGETQYF. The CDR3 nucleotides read TGTGCCAGCAGGGTTCAGGGAGGAGAGACCCAGTACTTC.

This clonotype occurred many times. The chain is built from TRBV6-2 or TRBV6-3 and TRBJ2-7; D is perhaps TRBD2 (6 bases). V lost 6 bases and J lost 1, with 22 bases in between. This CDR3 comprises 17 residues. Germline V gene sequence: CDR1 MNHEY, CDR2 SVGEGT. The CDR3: CASSRVIGTVKSYEQYV. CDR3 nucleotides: TGTGCCAGCAGCCGAGTGATCGGGACTGTCAAATCCTACGAGCAGTACGTC.

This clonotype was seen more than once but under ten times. The CDR3 spells CASSQSSGYTGELFF. CDR3 nucleotide sequence: TGCGCCAGCAGCCAATCTAGCGGGTACACCGGGGAGCTGTTTTTT. The rearrangement uses TRBV4-1 and TRBJ2-2; TRBD2 aligns across 8 bases. CDR1 and CDR2 from the germline V gene are MGHRA and YSYEKL. Trimming at V came to 2 bases and at J to 3 bases, leaving 2 bases not matched to a gene. The CDR3 loop spans 15 amino acids.

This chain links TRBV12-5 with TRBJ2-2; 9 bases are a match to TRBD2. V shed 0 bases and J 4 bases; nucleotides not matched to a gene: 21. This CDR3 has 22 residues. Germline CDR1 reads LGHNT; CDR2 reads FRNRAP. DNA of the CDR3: TGTGCTAGTGGTTTGGTACATTTGGAGGCTAGCGGGATCCGAGGTGGCACCGGGGAGCTGTTTTTT. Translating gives CASGLVHLEASGIRGGTGELFF.

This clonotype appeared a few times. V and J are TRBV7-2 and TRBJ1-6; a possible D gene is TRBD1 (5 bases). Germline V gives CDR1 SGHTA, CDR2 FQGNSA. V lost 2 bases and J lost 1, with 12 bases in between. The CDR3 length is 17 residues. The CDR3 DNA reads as TGTGCCAGCAGCTTATACGGGGCGGCATCCTATAATTCACCCCTCCACTTT. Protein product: CASSLYGAASYNSPLHF.

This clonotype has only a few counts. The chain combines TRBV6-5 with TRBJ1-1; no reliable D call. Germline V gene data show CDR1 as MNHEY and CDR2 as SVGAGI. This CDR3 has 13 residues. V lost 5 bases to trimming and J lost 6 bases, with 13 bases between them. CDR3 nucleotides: TGTGCCAGCAGTGGCAGACGGTCTCCTGAAGCTTTCTTT. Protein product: CASSGRRSPEAFF.